This T cell receptor (beta chain) appears in the sequencing data of a study of chemoradiotherapy in HPV16-positive cancers. General study findings and limits: Only two HPV16-positive patients supplied the functional HPV-specificity definition.

TCRdb keeps only in-frame clones here, not all; method: immunoSEQ multiplex PCR. The sample lists some 30,000 clones; around four fifths were seen once. On this clone: Its target is not known.

This CDR3 has 15 amino acids. Trimming removed 0 bases at V and 1 base at J, with 8 bases between. CDR1 SGHTS and CDR2 YDEGEE come from the germline V gene. The TCR sequence derives from a human donor with HPV-associated anogenital cancer. Sequencing used blood, obtained from a patient who underwent chemoradiotherapy. The chain employs TRBV5-8 and TRBJ1-5, with unresolved D. The chain's CDR3 is CASSLAIGSNQPQHF. The CDR3 nucleotides read TGTGCCAGCAGCTTGGCAATTGGGAGCAATCAGCCCCAGCATTTT.